This T cell receptor beta chain was sequenced during a study of response to subunit inactivated influenza vaccine. Points from the study as a whole: Only a handful of new T cells, the authors suggested, are recruited with each seasonal influenza vaccination.

The V gene end was trimmed by 8 bases and the J gene end by 5 bases; junction bases not matched to a gene: 14. Germline CDR1 MNHEY, CDR2 SMNVEV (reference sequence). This CDR3 spans 17 amino acids. This clonotype was counted ten times or more. No antigen is known for it. A single record per CDR3 protein comes from TCRdb applying MiXCR to the RT-PCR reads. The table has hundreds of thousands of distinct CDR3 sequences, 13% to 15% seen once; the top ten hold about 7.6%. The chain recombines TRBV27 with TRBJ2-1; 11 bases agree with TRBD2. The specimen was PBMCs from blood, collected roughly 2 weeks before vaccination. The clonotype originates from a man aged 50 to 59 who received an inactivated influenza vaccine. The CDR3: CASGQLAGVGNDNEQFF. The CDR3 DNA follows: TGTGCCAGCGGCCAACTAGCGGGAGTAGGTAACGACAATGAGCAGTTCTTC.